The rows below give T cell receptor beta chains drawn from one sample of a study of post-analysis software for immune sequencing data. Each CDR3 protein gets one entry after TCRdb re-called the PCR reads with MiXCR. The table lists hundreds of thousands of distinct CDR3 sequences, more than 30% of them singletons, with about 7.6% in the top ten. Material for sequencing was blood. The source of these receptors is a girl aged 2 to 10 with multiple sclerosis. The CDR3 runs from the conserved cysteine through the conserved F or W. A D gene is named only where the DNA matches it firmly. Not all rows give a size; the values are once, few, many and, for expanded clones, a class.

cdr3_nt	cdr3_aa	j_call	v_call	clone_size	d_call
TGCAGTGCTACCCTGAGGACTAGCGGAGAAGAGACCCAGTACTTC	CSATLRTSGEETQYF	TRBJ2-5	TRBV20-1	.	TRBD2
TGTGCCAGCAGTTACTTGCATTCGGTAAACTACGAGCAGTACTTC	CASSYLHSVNYEQYF	TRBJ2-7	TRBV6-6	.	.
TGTGCCAGCAGTTATATGACAGGGCGAAAGACTGAAGCTTTCTTT	CASSYMTGRKTEAFF	TRBJ1-1	TRBV6-6	.	TRBD1
TGTGCCAGCAGATCAGGAGCCCAAGAGACCCAGTACTTC	CASRSGAQETQYF	TRBJ2-5	TRBV6-5	.	.
TGTGCCAGCAGTTTTTCGACAGGGGATGAATCCTACGAGCAGTACTTC	CASSFSTGDESYEQYF	TRBJ2-7	TRBV27	.	TRBD1
TGTGCCAGCTCACTAGGACAGTTGAACACTGAAGCTTTCTTT	CASSLGQLNTEAFF	TRBJ1-1	TRBV18	many	.
TGTGCCAGCCGGGGCCTAGCGGGGCGGGGTGGCAATGAGCAGTTCTTC	CASRGLAGRGGNEQFF	TRBJ2-1	TRBV6-1	.	TRBD2
TGTGCCAGCAGTTTGGCCGGGTTTAATGAAAAACTGTTTTTT	CASSLAGFNEKLFF	TRBJ1-4	TRBV12-3/TRBV12-4	.	.
TGTGCCAGCAGTGACGGGGCCCTTCAGGGGGCAAAAGGCTACACCTTC	CASSDGALQGAKGYTF	TRBJ1-2	TRBV6-1	many	TRBD1
TGTGCCAGCAGCACCCGACTAGCGGGAGGGCCGGGCGAGCAGTACTTC	CASSTRLAGGPGEQYF	TRBJ2-7	TRBV9	.	TRBD2
TGTGCCAGCAGCGCGGGACAGGGGGGGGGCTACACCTTC	CASSAGQGGGYTF	TRBJ1-2	TRBV9	once	TRBD1
TGCGCCAGCAGCCTGTATGGGACAGGGGCCTACGAGCAGTACTTC	CASSLYGTGAYEQYF	TRBJ2-7	TRBV5-1	few	TRBD1
TGCGCCAGCAGCCAAGATACCGTCAGGGTAGACAATTCACCCCTCCACTTT	CASSQDTVRVDNSPLHF	TRBJ1-6	TRBV4-3	.	.
TGCGCCAGCAGTGAAGATCGGGAGCGCAGCGGGGGGTCCTACGAGCAGTACTTC	CASSEDRERSGGSYEQYF	TRBJ2-7	TRBV4-1	few	TRBD2
TGTGCCAGCAGCTTAAACTCTGAGCAGTTCTTC	CASSLNSEQFF	TRBJ2-1	TRBV7-8	few	.
TGTGCTAGTGGTTTGGGAGGACAGGCGGAAGCTTTCTTT	CASGLGGQAEAFF	TRBJ1-1	TRBV12-5	.	TRBD1
TGTGCCAGCAGTTACGGGGGCGCCGGGTACGAGCAGTACTTC	CASSYGGAGYEQYF	TRBJ2-7	TRBV6-5	.	.
TGTGCCAGCAGCGTAGACGCAGGGGTAAATTCACCCCTCCACTTT	CASSVDAGVNSPLHF	TRBJ1-6	TRBV9	.	.
TGCGCCAGCAGCTTGACCGGGACAGTGGCGAGTACAGATACGCAGTATTTT	CASSLTGTVASTDTQYF	TRBJ2-3	TRBV5-1	.	TRBD1
TGCAGTGCTAGAGTAGAAGGCTGGAGACATGGCTACACCTTC	CSARVEGWRHGYTF	TRBJ1-2	TRBV20-1	many	.
TGTGCCAGCAGCCAAGGGGACGGGAGCGGGACAGCCCTGGGCTACACCTTC	CASSQGDGSGTALGYTF	TRBJ1-2	TRBV3-1	.	TRBD1
TGTGCCAGCACGACTAGCGGGGTTACAGATACGCAGTATTTT	CASTTSGVTDTQYF	TRBJ2-3	TRBV7-9	.	TRBD2
TGTGCCAGCAGTGTAGTCGACGCCCTTGGCAGGGAGCAGTACTTC	CASSVVDALGREQYF	TRBJ2-5	TRBV25-1	.	.